This entry lists 17 T cell receptor beta chains sequenced from one sample in a study of Graves' ophthalmopathy and Graves' hyperthyroidism. The authors amplified TCR beta CDR3 regions from RNA transcripts. Amplification began with first-round RT-PCR using HTBI primers, then second-round multiplex PCR was performed. A single record per CDR3 protein comes from TCRdb applying MiXCR to the multiplex PCR reads. The table shows hundreds of thousands of distinct CDR3 sequences, with about 24% occurring only once. Material: peripheral blood. Source of these receptors: a woman aged 18 to 35 with stable Graves' hyperthyroidism. Some clones in this sample may be carry-over from other donors' samples.

J is TRBJ1-6 and V is TRBV6-1, with D perhaps matching TRBD1 (6 bases). Germline CDR1 is MNHNS and CDR2 is SASEGT. The CDR3 is 18 residues long. Between the trimmed V and J ends, which lost 5 bases and 4 bases, there was a span of 21 bases. The CDR3 DNA reads TGTGCCAGCAGTCGAAGACAGGCCAACCTAGCGTATAATTCACCCCTCCACTTT. It translates to CASSRRQANLAYNSPLHF.

The sample holds many counts of this clonotype. The J gene is TRBJ2-5, the V gene TRBV6-1, with D maybe TRBD1 (5 bases). V was shortened by 10 bases and J by 6 bases, with 15 bases between the two germline ends. There are 12 residues in the CDR3. The germline CDR1 and CDR2 sequences are MNHNS and SASEGT. This CDR3 reads CATKAGQQTQYF. The CDR3 DNA follows: TGTGCCACCAAGGCAGGGCAGCAGACCCAGTACTTC.

This clonotype was counted at least ten times. The chain is built from TRBV12-3 or TRBV12-4 and TRBJ2-5, with TRBD1 matching 7 bases. CDR3 size: 16 residues. The V gene end was trimmed by 6 bases and the J gene end by 1 base; junction bases not matched to a gene: 11. CDR3 DNA sequence: TGTGCCAGCAGCCCTTACGGCACAGGGGTCCAAGAGACCCAGTACTTC. It codes for CASSPYGTGVQETQYF.

The chain joins TRBV12-3 or TRBV12-4 to TRBJ1-2, with TRBD1 matching 8 bases. The CDR3 consists of 13 residues. V trimming: 3 bases; J trimming: 8 bases; junction bases outside the gene matches: 5. The chain's CDR3 is CASSFSGGAGYTF. The CDR3, as DNA: TGTGCCAGCAGTTTTTCAGGGGGCGCGGGCTACACCTTC.

In this sample, this clonotype turned up a few times. The genes are TRBV6-1 and TRBJ2-5, with D unresolved. The CDR3 is made up of 14 amino acids. Trimming shortened V by 6 bases and J by 1 base, and 12 bases separated the two germline ends. The V gene's germline CDR1 is MNHNS and CDR2 SASEGT. CDR3: CASRSLGIQETQYF. The CDR3 DNA sequence: TGTGCCAGCAGGTCTTTGGGGATCCAAGAGACCCAGTACTTC.

In its sample, this clonotype was seen many times. J is TRBJ1-1 and V is TRBV30; weak D call: TRBD1 (6 bases). This CDR3 spans 12 amino acids. Germline CDR1 reads GTSNPN; CDR2 reads SVGIG (reference sequence). The V and J ends lost 4 bases and 10 bases respectively, with 16 bases between them. The CDR3, as DNA: TGTGCCTGGACTCCACCGAGGGGGGGAGCTTTCTTT. Protein: CAWTPPRGGAFF.

The V and J genes are TRBV10-3 and TRBJ1-2; tentative D call: TRBD1 (6 bases). V gave up 3 bases and J gave up 3 bases, with 11 bases separating them. The length of the CDR3 is 14 residues. CDR1 is ENHRY, CDR2 SYGVKD, per germline. CDR3 loop: CAISDGGLDYGYTF. The CDR3 DNA is TGTGCCATCAGTGACGGGGGCCTAGACTATGGCTACACCTTC.

Details on this clonotype: A much larger clonotype is one base distant, so this may be a read error. V usage is TRBV9 and J usage is TRBJ2-5; 9 bases fit TRBD2. There are 16 residues in the CDR3. The germline V gene encodes CDR1 SGDLS and CDR2 YYNGEE. Here the CDR3 reads CASSPPSGKDQGTQYF. CDR3 bases: TGTGCCAGCAGCCCCCCTAGCGGGAAAGACCAAGGGACCCAGTACTTC.

The chain is built from TRBV18 and TRBJ2-7; 7 bases fit TRBD1. The length of the CDR3 is 16 residues. Per the germline V gene, CDR1 is KGHSH and CDR2 is LQKENI. V was clipped by 2 bases and J by 6 bases; unmatched bases: 13. In DNA form, the CDR3 reads TGTGCCAGCTCACCATATAGAGGGACAGTAATTTCCGAGCAGTACTTC. Its translation is CASSPYRGTVISEQYF.

This chain links TRBV28 with TRBJ1-5; TRBD1 matches at 10 bases. The CDR3 totals 16 residues. From germline, CDR1 is MDHEN and CDR2 SYDVKM. V dropped 7 bases and J dropped 5; count of bases not matched to a gene: 11. CDR3 DNA: TGTGCCAGCACCCCTCGTGGGACAGGGGAATATCAGCCCCAGCATTTT. It codes for CASTPRGTGEYQPQHF. Complete variable domain (other parts from reference TRBV28 and TRBJ1-5): DVKVTQSSRYLVKRTGEKVFLECVQDMDHENMFWYRQDPGLGLRLIYFSYDVKMKEKGDIPEGYSVSREKKERFSLILESASTNQTSMYLCASTPRGTGEYQPQHFGDGTRLSIL.

This clonotype appeared once. This chain connects TRBV6-2 or TRBV6-3 to TRBJ2-5; 8 positions agree with TRBD2. Trimming removed 2 bases from V and 5 bases from J; junction bases left unmatched: 19. The CDR3 sequence is 19 residues long. In germline, CDR1 is MNHEY, CDR2 SVGEGT. The CDR3 region is CASSYLRNKSGRSGETQYF. CDR3 bases: TGTGCCAGCAGTTACCTACGGAATAAAAGCGGGAGAAGTGGGGAGACCCAGTACTTC.

This clonotype was detected many times. The rearrangement uses TRBV5-1 and TRBJ2-2, with 9 bases matching TRBD1. The trim removed 0 bases at V and 6 bases at J, leaving 3 bases unmatched. Germline CDR1 reads SGHRS; CDR2 reads YFSETQ. This CDR3 has 15 residues. DNA of the CDR3: TGCGCCAGCAGCTTGGAGGGACAGGGCCCCGGGGAGCTGTTTTTT. Its protein product is CASSLEGQGPGELFF.

The table lists this clonotype with many counts. This rearrangement joins TRBV19 to TRBJ1-1; D might be TRBD1 (5 bases). Between the trimmed V and J ends, which lost 10 bases and 4 bases, there was a span of 10 bases. Germline V gives CDR1 LNHDA, CDR2 SQIVND (reference sequence). This CDR3 is built from 11 residues. The CDR3 nucleotides read TGTGCCACCAAGGGGCGCACTGAAGCTTTCTTT. Residues: CATKGRTEAFF.

This clonotype was counted many times. The chain has TRBV7-6 and TRBJ2-7, with 8 bases identical to TRBD2. CDR3 size: 15 residues. Trimming cost V 1 base and J 3 bases; bases outside gene matches: 5. Looked up from germline, CDR1 is SGHVS and CDR2 is FNYEAQ. Written as DNA, the CDR3 is TGTGCCAGCAGCTTAGGGGGAGCGGGGGACTACGAGCAGTACTTC. It codes for CASSLGGAGDYEQYF.

To note about this clonotype: A much larger clone is a single base away; this may be a read error. This rearrangement joins TRBV12-3 or TRBV12-4 to TRBJ2-5; 11 nucleotides match TRBD2. The CDR3 has 16 amino acids. For the CDR3, the DNA is TGTGCCAGCACTAATAGCGGGAGGGCCGTGGGGGAGACCAAGTACTTC. Protein sequence: CASTNSGRAVGETKYF.

This clonotype has ten or more counts. A much bigger clone sits one base away, suggesting this may be a read error. The J gene is TRBJ2-5, the V gene TRBV7-3; 8 bases are shared with TRBD2. J gave up 5 bases and V 7 bases, and 0 bases lay outside the gene matches. This CDR3 contains 11 residues. In germline, CDR1 is SGHTA, CDR2 FQGTGA. The CDR3 region has the DNA TGTGCCAGCAAGCGGGGGGAGACCCAGTACTTC. Protein product: CASKRGETQYF.

The chain carries TRBV13 and TRBJ1-6; a possible D gene is TRBD1 (6 bases). This CDR3 contains 22 residues. Looked up from germline, CDR1 is PRHDT and CDR2 is FYEKMQ (reference sequence). Trimming shortened V by 4 bases and J by 0 bases, and 28 bases separated the two germline ends. CDR3 residues: CASSSRGHRDKGISSYNSPLHF. As DNA, the CDR3 is TGTGCCAGCAGCTCCAGGGGCCACCGGGACAAGGGGATTAGCTCCTATAATTCACCCCTCCACTTT.